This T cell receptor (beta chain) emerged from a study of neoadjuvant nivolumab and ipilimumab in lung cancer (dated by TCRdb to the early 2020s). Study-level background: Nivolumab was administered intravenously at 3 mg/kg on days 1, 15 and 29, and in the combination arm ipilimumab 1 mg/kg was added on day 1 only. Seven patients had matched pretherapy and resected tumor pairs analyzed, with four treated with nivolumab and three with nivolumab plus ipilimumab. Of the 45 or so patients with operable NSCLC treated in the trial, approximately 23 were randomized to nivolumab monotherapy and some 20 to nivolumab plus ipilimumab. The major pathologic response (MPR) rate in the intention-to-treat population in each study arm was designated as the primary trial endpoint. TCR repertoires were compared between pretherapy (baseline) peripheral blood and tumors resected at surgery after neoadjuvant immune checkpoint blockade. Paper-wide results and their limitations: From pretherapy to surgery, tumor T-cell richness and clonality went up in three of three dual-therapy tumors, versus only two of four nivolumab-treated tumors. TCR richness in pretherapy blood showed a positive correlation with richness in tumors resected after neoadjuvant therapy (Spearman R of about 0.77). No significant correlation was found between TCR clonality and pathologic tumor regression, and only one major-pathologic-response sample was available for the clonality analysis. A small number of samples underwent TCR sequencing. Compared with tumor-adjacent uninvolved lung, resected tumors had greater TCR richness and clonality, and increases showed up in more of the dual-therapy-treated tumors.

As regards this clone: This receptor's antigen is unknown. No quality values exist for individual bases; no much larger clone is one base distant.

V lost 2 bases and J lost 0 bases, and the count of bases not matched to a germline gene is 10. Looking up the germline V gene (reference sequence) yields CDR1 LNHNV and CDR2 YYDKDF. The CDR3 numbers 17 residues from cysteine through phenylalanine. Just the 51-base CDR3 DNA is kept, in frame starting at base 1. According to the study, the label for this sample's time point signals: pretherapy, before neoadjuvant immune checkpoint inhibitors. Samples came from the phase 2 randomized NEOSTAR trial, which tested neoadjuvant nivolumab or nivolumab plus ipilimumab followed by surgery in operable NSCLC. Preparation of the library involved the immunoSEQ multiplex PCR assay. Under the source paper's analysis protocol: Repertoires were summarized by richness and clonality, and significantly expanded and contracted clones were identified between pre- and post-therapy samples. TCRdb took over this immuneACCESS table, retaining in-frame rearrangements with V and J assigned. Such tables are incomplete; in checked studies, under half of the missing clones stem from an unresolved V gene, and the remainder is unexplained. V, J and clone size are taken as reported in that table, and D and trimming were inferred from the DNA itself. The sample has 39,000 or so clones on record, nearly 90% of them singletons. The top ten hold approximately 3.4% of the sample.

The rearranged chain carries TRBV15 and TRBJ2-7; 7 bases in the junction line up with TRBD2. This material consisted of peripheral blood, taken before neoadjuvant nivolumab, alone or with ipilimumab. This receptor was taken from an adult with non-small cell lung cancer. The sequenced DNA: TGTGCCACCAGCAGATATCCTCTAGCGGCCTCCTCCTACGAGCAGTACTTC. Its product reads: CATSRYPLAASSYEQYF.